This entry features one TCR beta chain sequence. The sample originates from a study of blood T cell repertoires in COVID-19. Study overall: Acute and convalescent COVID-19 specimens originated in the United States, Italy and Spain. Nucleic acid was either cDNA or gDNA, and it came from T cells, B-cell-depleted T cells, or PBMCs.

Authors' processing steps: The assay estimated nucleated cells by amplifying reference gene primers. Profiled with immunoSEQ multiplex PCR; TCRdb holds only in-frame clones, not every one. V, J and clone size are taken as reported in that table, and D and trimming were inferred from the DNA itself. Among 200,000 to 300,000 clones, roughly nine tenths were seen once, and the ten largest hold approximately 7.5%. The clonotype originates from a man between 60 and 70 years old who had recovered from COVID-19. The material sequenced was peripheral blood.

The CDR3 sequence is CASEEDSYQPQHF. The CDR3 nucleotides are TGTGCCAGTGAAGAAGACAGCTATCAGCCCCAGCATTTT. The V call is TRBV19, the J call TRBJ1-5; a weak D match, TRBD1 (5 bases). This CDR3 has 13 amino acids. The V and J ends lost 8 bases and 5 bases respectively, with 13 bases between them. The V gene's germline CDR1 is LNHDA and CDR2 SQIVND (reference sequence).